Each of the 25 T cell receptor beta chains below was sequenced from the same sample in a study of blood T cell repertoires in COVID-19. Clones were sequenced by immunoSEQ multiplex PCR, and TCRdb holds only the in-frame ones, with some missing. The sample carries 150,000 to 180,000 clones, roughly 84% recorded once. The sample was peripheral blood. These receptors all stem from a woman aged 55-70 years with COVID-19, enrolled during active disease.

The J gene is TRBJ1-1, the V gene TRBV19, with 8 bases that match TRBD1. The CDR3 totals 13 residues. Germline V gene data show CDR1 as LNHDA and CDR2 as SQIVND (reference sequence). The trim removed 5 bases at V and 4 bases at J, leaving 3 bases unmatched. The CDR3: CASSVGQGTEAFF. The CDR3 DNA reads TGTGCCAGTAGTGTTGGACAGGGCACTGAAGCTTTCTTT.

The J gene is TRBJ2-3, the V gene TRBV19; D call uncertain. CDR3 size: 17 residues. Between the trimmed V and J ends, which lost 3 bases and 2 bases, there was a span of 18 bases. Germline CDR1 is LNHDA and CDR2 is SQIVND (reference sequence). CDR3 bases: TGTGCCAGTAGTATCGTTGGTTCGCGGAAACACACAGATACGCAGTATTTT. Residues: CASSIVGSRKHTDTQYF.

The chain carries TRBV15 and TRBJ1-5; TRBD1 agrees at 9 bases. V shed 5 bases, J shed 6 bases, and the junction held 8 bases outside the gene matches. The CDR3 length is 15 residues. CDR1 and CDR2 from the germline V gene are LNHNV and YYDKDF (reference sequence). As DNA, the CDR3 is TGTGCCACCAGCCTGGACAGGGGTGAAGGTCAGCCCCAGCATTTT. It encodes CATSLDRGEGQPQHF. Based on the CDR3 plus reference TRBV15 and TRBJ1-5, the full variable domain is DAMVIQNPRYQVTQFGKPVTLSCSQTLNHNVMYWYQQKSSQAPKLLFHYYDKDFNNEADTPDNFQSRRPNTSFCFLDIRSPGLGDTAMYLCATSLDRGEGQPQHFGDGTRLSIL.

The CDR3 here is CASRKGQGITDTQYF. CDR3 DNA: TGTGCCAGCAGAAAAGGCCAGGGGATCACAGATACGCAGTATTTT. This chain uses TRBV6-5 with TRBJ2-3; the D gene is possibly TRBD1 (6 bases). The germline CDR1 and CDR2 sequences are MNHEY and SVGAGI. The CDR3 has 15 residues. V lost 6 bases, J lost 2 bases, and 15 bases lay in between.

A remark on this clone: Germline and junction disagree at one end, which may indicate a read error. V and J are TRBV7-6 and TRBJ2-2; 12 bases match TRBD2. The CDR3 covers 17 residues. Germline V gives CDR1 SGHVS, CDR2 FNYEAQ. CDR3: CASSLGTSGLNTGELFF. The CDR3 coding sequence is TGTGCCAGCAGTTTAGGGACTAGCGGGTTGAACACCGGGGAGCTGTTTTTT.

The chain carries TRBV6-5 and TRBJ2-7; 9 nucleotides agree with TRBD1. CDR3 size: 15 residues. V was pared by 5 bases and J by 0 bases, with 5 bases of the junction left unmatched. Germline-derived CDR1 and CDR2 are MNHEY and SVGAGI. The CDR3 spells CASSPGQGSSYEQYV. The DNA of the CDR3 is TGTGCCAGCAGTCCCGGACAGGGGAGCTCCTACGAGCAGTACGTC.

The rearrangement uses TRBV5-1 and TRBJ2-5; maybe TRBD1 (6 bases). The CDR3 length is 17 residues. CDR1 and CDR2 (germline): SGHRS, YFSETQ. Between the trimmed V and J ends, which lost 1 base and 5 bases, there was a span of 21 bases. The CDR3 DNA sequence: TGCGCCAGCAGCTTGAGAGGTTTGGACAGCCTGTGGGAGACCCAGTACTTC. Amino acid sequence: CASSLRGLDSLWETQYF.

The chain uses TRBV19 and TRBJ1-4; D possibly corresponds to TRBD1 (6 bases). Trimming cost V 1 base and J 7 bases, with 13 bases left between them. The length of the CDR3 is 15 residues. Germline CDR1 reads LNHDA; CDR2 reads SQIVND (reference sequence). In nucleotides, the CDR3 is TGTGCCAGTAGTATAGGAGAGATAGGGGGTGAAAAACTGTTTTTT. Its translation: CASSIGEIGGEKLFF.

This clone was detected only a few times. The chain employs TRBV6-5 and TRBJ2-1; 8 bases are shared with TRBD2. The CDR3 length is 14 residues. Germline V CDR1 and CDR2: MNHEY, SVGAGI. V dropped 7 bases and J dropped 7; count of bases not matched to a gene: 9. The CDR3 nucleotides read TGTGCCAGCAAGGTGCTGGCGGGGGGTAATGAGCAGTTCTTC. Its translation is CASKVLAGGNEQFF.

V usage is TRBV2 and J usage is TRBJ1-2; 8 nucleotides agree with TRBD1. The junction had 14 bases not matched to a gene; V was cut back by 2 bases and J by 6 bases. Germline V CDR1 and CDR2: SNHLY, FYNNEI. The CDR3 contains 17 residues. The CDR3 here is CASSELWAGGGKNGYTF. As DNA, the CDR3 is TGTGCCAGCAGTGAACTTTGGGCAGGGGGCGGAAAGAATGGCTACACCTTC.

V is TRBV12-3 or TRBV12-4 and J is TRBJ2-2; no definite D call. The length of the CDR3 is 13 residues. The V end lost 4 bases, the J end lost 7 bases, and 10 bases lay between the germline ends. CDR3: CASSSTGGGELFF. Written as DNA, the CDR3 is TGTGCCAGCAGTTCCACGGGTGGCGGGGAGCTGTTTTTT.

This rearrangement joins TRBV27 to TRBJ1-1; TRBD1 is a possible D gene (5 bases). The CDR3 extends over 15 amino acids. Deletions cut 2 bases from V and 3 bases from J, with 13 bases between. CDR1 and CDR2 (germline): MNHEY, SMNVEV (reference sequence). CDR3 sequence reads: CASSLNRFGDTEAFF. DNA of the CDR3: TGTGCCAGCAGTTTAAACAGGTTTGGAGACACTGAAGCTTTCTTT.

This chain joins TRBV2 and TRBJ2-1, with D possibly matching TRBD1 (5 bases). V dropped 6 bases and J dropped 1 base, with 10 bases sitting between them. This CDR3 has 14 amino acids. From germline, CDR1 is SNHLY and CDR2 FYNNEI. In DNA form, the CDR3 reads TGTGCCAGCAGGGATAGGGGTTCCTACAATGAGCAGTTCTTC. Translating it yields CASRDRGSYNEQFF.

This clone occurred once. The CDR3 DNA sequence: TGTGCCAGCTCACCCTCCGGGACAGACTATGGCTACACCTTC. Its protein is CASSPSGTDYGYTF. The V and J genes are TRBV18 and TRBJ1-2, with 7 bases fitting TRBD1. Per the germline V gene, CDR1 is KGHSH and CDR2 is LQKENI. With 3 bases clipped from V and 3 bases from J, the junction kept 4 bases outside the gene matches. CDR3 length: 14 amino acids.

This clone has only one observation. The chain joins TRBV3-1 (or the pseudogene TRBV3-2) to TRBJ1-2, with TRBD1 matching over 8 bases. This CDR3 spans 14 amino acids. V dropped 2 bases and J dropped 5; count of bases not matched to a gene: 4. Germline V lookup: CDR1 LGHDT, CDR2 YNNKEL (reference sequence). The CDR3 is CASSQWGQEYGYTF. The CDR3 nucleotides are TGTGCCAGCAGCCAATGGGGACAGGAATATGGCTACACCTTC.

The V gene is TRBV30, the J gene TRBJ2-1; 8 positions match TRBD2. Germline V gene sequence: CDR1 GTSNPN, CDR2 SVGIG (reference sequence). This CDR3 is 14 amino acids long. The V segment lost 3 bases and the J segment 7 bases; nucleotides outside the gene matches: 8. The chain's CDR3 is CAWRSPGGVNEQFF. CDR3 bases: TGTGCCTGGAGATCCCCGGGGGGGGTTAATGAGCAGTTCTTC. The full variable domain, its missing parts supplied by reference TRBV30 and TRBJ2-1, is SQTIHQWPATLVQPVGSPLSLECTVEGTSNPNLYWYRQAAGRGLQLLFYSVGIGQISSEVPQNLSASRPQDRQFILSSKKLLLSDSGFYLCAWRSPGGVNEQFFGPGTRLTVL.

The V gene is TRBV7-9, the J gene TRBJ1-4, with D maybe TRBD1 (5 bases). Germline lookup yields CDR1 SEHNR and CDR2 FQNEAQ (reference sequence). V lost 5 bases to trimming and J lost 4 bases, with 17 bases between them. The CDR3 is made up of 16 amino acids. For the CDR3, the DNA is TGTGCCAGCAGCCCCCCCGCAGGGTGGGATAATGAAAAACTGTTTTTT. As protein: CASSPPAGWDNEKLFF.

The V call is TRBV7-2, the J call TRBJ1-1; D not certain. Between the trimmed V and J ends, which lost 5 bases and 4 bases, there was a span of 11 bases. Germline CDR1 is SGHTA and CDR2 is FQGNSA. The CDR3 runs 13 residues. The CDR3 loop is CASSRFGVTEAFF. CDR3 nucleotides: TGTGCCAGCAGCCGTTTCGGGGTCACTGAAGCTTTCTTT.

The chain combines TRBV19 with TRBJ1-2; TRBD1 aligns across 12 bases. This CDR3 has 15 residues. With V trimmed by 8 bases and J by 4 bases, 8 bases remained unmatched. Germline V gene lookup returns CDR1 LNHDA and CDR2 SQIVND (reference sequence). This CDR3 is CASDDRDRGLYGYTF. The CDR3 DNA follows: TGTGCCAGTGATGACCGGGACAGGGGGCTCTATGGCTACACCTTC.

The CDR3 nucleotides are TGTGCCAGCAGTTTAACCTCGCCGGGCACCATATATTTT. Encoded protein: CASSLTSPGTIYF. The V call is TRBV12-3 or TRBV12-4, the J call TRBJ1-3, with D uncertain. The CDR3 is made up of 13 amino acids. The germline V and J ends were trimmed by 2 bases and 9 bases, with 11 bases remaining between them.

The J gene is TRBJ1-1, the V gene TRBV25-1; D possibly corresponds to TRBD1 (5 bases). The length of the CDR3 is 11 residues. Germline V CDR1 and CDR2: MGHDK, SYGVNS. V shed 4 bases and J shed 7 bases, with 7 bases lying between them. The CDR3 spells CASSGGLEAFF. DNA of the CDR3: TGTGCCAGCAGTGGGGGCCTTGAAGCTTTCTTT.

The chain recombines TRBV12-3 or TRBV12-4 with TRBJ2-3; 7 positions match TRBD1. CDR3 length: 13 residues. J gave up 4 bases and V 6 bases, and 4 bases lay outside the gene matches. The CDR3 spells CASSRDRADTQYF. CDR3 bases: TGTGCCAGCAGCCGCGACAGGGCAGATACGCAGTATTTT.

This sequence joins TRBV12-3 or TRBV12-4 and TRBJ2-7; D may be TRBD2 (6 bases). This CDR3 is 13 amino acids long. Between the trimmed V and J ends, which lost 6 bases and 1 base, there was a span of 10 bases. In DNA form, the CDR3 reads TGTGCCAGCAGGCGGGACGGATCCTACGAGCAGTACTTC. It encodes CASRRDGSYEQYF.

This rearrangement joins TRBV7-3 to TRBJ2-2, with 8 bases identical to TRBD1. The germline CDR1 and CDR2 sequences are SGHTA and FQGTGA. The CDR3 is 15 amino acids. Trimming took 5 bases from V and 4 from J; bases not matched to a gene: 6. Here the CDR3 DNA reads TGTGCCAGCAGCGCACAGGGACAGGCCACCGGGGAGCTGTTTTTT. It encodes CASSAQGQATGELFF. Looking up the rest from reference TRBV7-3 and TRBJ2-2 gives the full variable domain: GAGVSQTPSNKVTEKGKYVELRCDPISGHTALYWYRQSLGQGPEFLIYFQGTGAADDSGLPNDRFFAVRPEGSVSTLKIQRTERGDSAVYLCASSAQGQATGELFFGEGSRLTVL.

The CDR3 sequence: CASSEDNHNQPQHF. CDR3 coding DNA: TGTGCCAGCTCAGAGGACAATCACAATCAGCCCCAGCATTTT. This chain joins TRBV18 and TRBJ1-5; D might be TRBD1 (5 bases). Germline V lookup: CDR1 KGHSH, CDR2 LQKENI. The CDR3 is made up of 14 amino acids. Trimming pared 5 bases from V and 3 bases from J, leaving 11 bases between.